This TCR beta chain is from a study of T cell responses to AZD1222 COVID-19 vaccine. TCRdb's copy holds only in-frame clones and misses some; the assay was immunoSEQ multiplex PCR. The data contain some 110,000 clones, more than 70% of them singletons. CDR3 size: 13 residues. V shed 7 bases and J shed 7 bases, with 16 bases lying between them. CDR1 SQVTM and CDR2 ANQGSEA come from the germline V gene. The genes are TRBV29-1 and TRBJ2-2, with D possibly being TRBD1 or TRBD2 (5 bases each). This receptor was taken from an adult in good health. The sample here was peripheral blood, taken on day 0 of AZD1222 vaccination. The CDR3 nucleotides are TGCAGCGCCGCCGGGACCGACGGCGGGGAGCTGTTTTTT. It yields the protein CSAAGTDGGELFF.